This T cell receptor beta chain is drawn from a study of blood T cells in healthy people across ages. Across the whole study: In model experiments, template switching was able to capture about one barcoded beta molecule for every two T cells that were present. Overall study findings and caveats: Bulk PBMC profiling left naive and antigen-experienced comparisons inconclusive.

The V and J ends lost 5 bases and 7 bases respectively, with 9 bases between them. The germline V gene encodes CDR1 SGHTA and CDR2 FQGNSA. The CDR3 contains 12 residues. As to this clonotype: As yet, its antigen is unknown.

Primers used in a second PCR of roughly 7 to 11 cycles were a sample-barcoded 5' primer and a J-beta primer mix. TCRdb re-analysed the 5' RACE reads in MiXCR, keeping a single row per CDR3 protein. Of about 380,000 distinct CDR3 sequences in the sample, approximately 51% were seen once. This clonotype originated in a man aged 60 to 69 in good health. This chain uses TRBV7-2 with TRBJ2-1; D gene unclear. Sequenced sample: blood. In DNA, the CDR3 is TGTGCCAGCAGCCTCGCCTTTAATGAGCAGTTCTTC. It yields the protein CASSLAFNEQFF.